This T cell receptor beta chain comes out of a study of T-cell memory formation after mild COVID-19. The germline V gene encodes CDR1 SGHVS and CDR2 FNYEAQ. The ends were cut back, 1 base at V and 5 bases at J, with 20 bases in the middle. The CDR3 has 17 amino acids. TCRdb fed the 5' RACE reads into MiXCR, producing one record per CDR3 protein. Here the sample spans 550,000 to 700,000 distinct CDR3 sequences, roughly 18% being singletons. This chain joins TRBV7-6 and TRBJ1-2, with D unclear. The sequenced sample consisted of PBMCs or a T cell subset sorted from them (not recorded which). This TCR was sampled from an adult woman who had mild COVID-19 (a few samples of this study predate the infection). Cell type and time point are not known. The CDR3 region is CASSLVTSDNPGYGYTF. The CDR3 nucleotides read TGTGCCAGCAGCTTAGTTACCAGTGATAATCCGGGGTATGGCTACACCTTC. Combining the CDR3 with reference TRBV7-6 and TRBJ1-2 gives the whole variable domain GAGVSQSPRYKVTKRGQDVALRCDPISGHVSLYWYRQALGQGPEFLTYFNYEAQQDKSGLPNDRFSAERPEGSISTLTIQRTEQRDSAMYRCASSLVTSDNPGYGYTFGSGTRLTVV.